This TCR beta chain was identified in a study of regulatory T cells in long-lasting Graves disease. Study-wide points: Accuracy was possibly reduced by small sample size.

Time point indicated: newly diagnosed GD, antithyroid drugs for less than 3 months. Making the TCR library involved RNA that had been extracted from PBMCs. The germline CDR1 and CDR2 sequences are SGHVS and FQNEAQ. Trimming pared 5 bases from V and 2 bases from J, leaving 21 bases between. The CDR3 runs to 17 residues. HTBI primers from iRepertoire and Arm-PCR of CDR3 regions yielded the TCR beta libraries. TCRdb re-called the multiplex PCR reads with MiXCR, one entry per CDR3 protein. The sample carries around 400,000 distinct CDR3 sequences, about 11% recorded once. This clonotype was counted many times. Its cognate antigen is unknown. This sample also belongs to another study, concerning T cells in Graves' hyperthyroidism and ophthalmopathy. That work contributes: The HTBI primer set drove a first-round RT-PCR of the TCR CDR3. Most thyroid clonotypes expanded above 0.001 appeared in blood too.

The clonotype was recovered from a woman younger than 35 with Graves disease. The source material was peripheral blood mononuclear cells (PBMCs), sampled at new diagnosis, from a patient treated with antithyroid drugs. This sequence joins TRBV7-8 and TRBJ2-5; D unclear. The CDR3 DNA reads TGTGCCAGCAGCCCCAGTAGGCCCCGAGCGAGGCAAGAGACCCAGTACTTC. Protein product: CASSPSRPRARQETQYF. Full variable domain (outside the CDR3, taken from reference TRBV7-8 and TRBJ2-5): GAGVSQSPRYKVAKRGQDVALRCDPISGHVSLFWYQQALGQGPEFLTYFQNEAQLDKSGLPSDRFFAERPEGSVSTLKIQRTQQEDSAVYLCASSPSRPRARQETQYFGPGTRLLVL.